A single sample is the source of the 31 T cell receptor beta chains below, sequenced in a study of T cells in Graves' hyperthyroidism and ophthalmopathy. RNA transcripts provided the source from which TCR beta CDR3 regions were amplified. First-round RT-PCR of the TCR CDR3 relied on the HTBI primer set. TCRdb analysed the multiplex PCR reads with MiXCR anew, one entry per CDR3 protein. Of about 290,000 distinct CDR3 sequences in the sample, about 13% are singletons; the top ten hold approximately 7.9%. Specimen: blood. The receptors were sampled from a woman aged 40 to 50 with Graves' hyperthyroidism.

This clonotype was counted ten times or more. The chain carries TRBV12-3 or TRBV12-4 and TRBJ1-5; D unclear. The CDR3 consists of 12 residues. Trimming took off 7 bases at V and 6 bases at J, with 10 bases between the two ends. DNA for the CDR3: TGTGCCAGCAAAAGCCCTGGTCAGCCCCAGCATTTT. Encoded protein: CASKSPGQPQHF.

This clonotype showed up many times. The rearrangement uses TRBV20-1 and TRBJ2-1; D not certain. The CDR3 has 11 residues. CDR1 is DFQATT and CDR2 is SNEGSKA in the germline V gene (reference sequence). The germline V and J ends were trimmed by 0 bases and 7 bases, with 4 bases remaining between them. CDR3 residues: CSARDPNEQFF. The CDR3 region has the DNA TGCAGTGCTAGAGATCCGAATGAGCAGTTCTTC.

V usage is TRBV10-3 and J usage is TRBJ2-3; D gene ambiguous. The V end lost 3 bases, the J end lost 8 bases, and 12 bases lay between the germline ends. CDR3 length: 13 residues. Germline assignment: CDR1 ENHRY and CDR2 SYGVKD. The CDR3 DNA reads as TGTGCCATCAGTGACCAAGATGGAGTTACGCAGTATTTT. Residues: CAISDQDGVTQYF.

The rearrangement joins TRBV20-1 to TRBJ2-2; no clear D gene. The CDR3 is made up of 12 amino acids. Trimming pared 0 bases from V and 4 bases from J, leaving 3 bases between. Germline V gene lookup returns CDR1 DFQATT and CDR2 SNEGSKA (reference sequence). The CDR3 sequence: CSARESTGELFF. Here the CDR3 DNA reads TGCAGTGCTAGAGAGAGCACCGGGGAGCTGTTTTTT.

The table lists this clonotype with many counts. The chain links TRBV27 to TRBJ2-5; possible D gene TRBD1, 5 bases. CDR3 length: 13 amino acids. Between the trimmed V and J ends, which lost 0 bases and 4 bases, there was a span of 6 bases. Germline CDR1 reads MNHEY; CDR2 reads SMNVEV (reference sequence). The CDR3: CASSLSQGETQYF. The CDR3, as DNA: TGTGCCAGCAGTTTATCCCAGGGAGAGACCCAGTACTTC.

Only a few counts were recorded for this clonotype. This sequence joins TRBV3-1 and TRBJ2-3, with TRBD2 matching 14 bases. V was clipped by 4 bases and J by 4 bases; unmatched bases: 13. This CDR3 is built from 19 residues. Germline V gives CDR1 LGHDT, CDR2 YNNKEL (reference sequence). CDR3 sequence reads: CASSRLTSGRAASADTQYF. CDR3 bases: TGTGCCAGCAGCCGGCTGACTAGCGGGAGGGCCGCGTCGGCAGATACGCAGTATTTT.

Ten or more counts support this clonotype. This chain uses TRBV27 with TRBJ2-7; 7 bases are shared with TRBD1. Germline V gene data show CDR1 as MNHEY and CDR2 as SMNVEV (reference sequence). V was clipped by 3 bases and J by 3 bases; unmatched bases: 5. The CDR3 extends over 14 amino acids. CDR3 bases: TGTGCCAGCAGTTTTAGGGGGACAGTCTACGAGCAGTACTTC. This encodes CASSFRGTVYEQYF.

This clonotype was seen ten or more times. V and J are TRBV30 and TRBJ1-3; tentatively, D is TRBD1 (6 bases). The CDR3 runs 15 residues. The germline V gene has CDR1 GTSNPN and CDR2 SVGIG (reference sequence). V was clipped by 2 bases and J by 2 bases, with 13 bases between them. The CDR3: CAWSRQDGPGNTIYF. DNA of the CDR3: TGTGCCTGGAGTCGACAGGACGGCCCTGGAAACACCATATATTTT.

This clonotype has at least ten counts. The chain links TRBV3-1 to TRBJ1-4, with D unclear. Trimming pared 5 bases from V and 6 bases from J, leaving 10 bases between. The length of the CDR3 is 13 residues. Germline V gives CDR1 LGHDT, CDR2 YNNKEL (reference sequence). DNA of the CDR3: TGTGCCAGCAGCTCACGGACCCATGAAAAACTGTTTTTT. Amino acid sequence: CASSSRTHEKLFF.

This clonotype has ten or more counts. The chain has TRBV12-3 or TRBV12-4 and TRBJ1-1; 7 bases line up with TRBD1. The CDR3 consists of 17 residues. V lost 4 bases and J lost 11; bases outside the gene matches: 22. CDR3: CASSSALGAGGESEAFF. The CDR3 DNA reads as TGTGCCAGCAGTTCCGCCCTGGGGGCAGGGGGGGAGAGTGAGGCTTTCTTT.

This clonotype was counted at least ten times. V is TRBV7-9 and J is TRBJ2-3; 8 nucleotides align to TRBD1. The CDR3 totals 15 residues. Germline V CDR1 and CDR2: SEHNR, FQNEAQ (reference sequence). V trimming: 5 bases; J trimming: 3 bases; junction bases outside the gene matches: 7. The DNA of the CDR3 is TGTGCCAGCAGCCCTCCCAGGGGGCGGACAGATACGCAGTATTTT. Encoded protein: CASSPPRGRTDTQYF.

This clonotype was observed many times. This chain uses TRBV6-1 with TRBJ1-2; 7 bases agree with TRBD1. The CDR3 has 13 residues. V lost 10 bases and J lost 6; bases outside the gene matches: 11. The V gene's germline CDR1 is MNHNS and CDR2 SASEGT. The CDR3 coding sequence is TGTGCCACCCGATCGGAGGGGGCGGATGGCTACACCTTC. It translates to CATRSEGADGYTF.

This clonotype has a count of ten or more. The rearrangement joins TRBV2 to TRBJ2-2; no firm D call. Germline-derived CDR1 and CDR2 are SNHLY and FYNNEI. V lost 6 bases to trimming and J lost 7 bases, with 12 bases between them. There are 13 residues in the CDR3. CDR3 DNA sequence: TGTGCCAGCAGGCTGGATTGGGACGGGGAGCTGTTTTTT. Translating it yields CASRLDWDGELFF.

This clonotype was detected ten times or more. V and J are TRBV5-1 and TRBJ1-1; tentative D call: TRBD1 (6 bases). CDR1 is SGHRS, CDR2 YFSETQ, per germline. CDR3 size: 12 residues. V shed 3 bases and J shed 8 bases, with 11 bases lying between them. CDR3 DNA: TGCGCCAGCAGCTATTCGGGACACGAAGCTTTCTTT. Its protein is CASSYSGHEAFF.

This clonotype has just a few counts. This chain joins TRBV27 and TRBJ2-2, with TRBD1 matching 9 bases. The V segment lost 5 bases and the J segment 1 base; nucleotides outside the gene matches: 11. Germline CDR1 and CDR2: MNHEY and SMNVEV (reference sequence). The CDR3 extends over 18 amino acids. In DNA, the CDR3 is TGTGCCAGCAGTACAAGCCCCCACAGGGGGCGGAACACCGGGGAGCTGTTTTTT. Translating gives CASSTSPHRGRNTGELFF.

This clonotype showed up many times. The chain joins TRBV29-1 to TRBJ1-6; a weak D match, TRBD1 (5 bases). There are 14 residues in the CDR3. Germline lookup yields CDR1 SQVTM and CDR2 ANQGSEA. Trimming removed 6 bases at V and 5 bases at J, with 14 bases between. CDR3 DNA sequence: TGCAGCGTAACTTTGGGCAGGGATAATTCACCCCTCCACTTT. Protein: CSVTLGRDNSPLHF.

This clonotype was counted ten times or more. V is TRBV19 and J is TRBJ1-2; TRBD1 might be the D (5 bases). The V end lost 4 bases, the J end lost 8 bases, and 29 bases lay between the germline ends. There are 18 residues in the CDR3. From germline, CDR1 is LNHDA and CDR2 SQIVND (reference sequence). CDR3 residues: CASSTSAIGTAGSGGYTF. The CDR3 nucleotides read TGTGCCAGTAGTACCTCAGCTATAGGGACGGCGGGGTCTGGCGGCTACACCTTC.

This clonotype was recorded once. The chain is built from TRBV28 and TRBJ1-5; no reliable D call. Deletions cut 2 bases from V and 5 bases from J, with 7 bases between. The CDR3 has 13 residues. Germline V lookup: CDR1 MDHEN, CDR2 SYDVKM. The DNA for the CDR3 is TGTGCCAGCAGTTTAACAACCGATCAGCCCCAGCATTTT. It translates to CASSLTTDQPQHF.

This clonotype has at least ten counts. This chain uses TRBV2 with TRBJ1-2; TRBD1 matches at 7 bases. J lost 3 bases, V lost 4 bases, and 8 bases had no gene match. Germline V CDR1 and CDR2: SNHLY, FYNNEI. The CDR3 is made up of 15 amino acids. The CDR3 nucleotides read TGTGCCAGCAGTGGAGGTGGGGACAGTTACTATGGCTACACCTTC. This translates into CASSGGGDSYYGYTF.

With regard to this clonotype: This sequence may be a read error, since a much larger clone differs from it by one base. The chain uses TRBV12-3 or TRBV12-4 and TRBJ2-1; perhaps TRBD2 as D (6 bases). The V end lost 7 bases, the J end lost 9 bases, and 25 bases lay between the germline ends. The CDR3 contains 16 residues. DNA for the CDR3: TGTGCCAGCAAACGGGACTCCGGTATCGCGGGCGGTGAGCAGTTCTTC. Its protein product is CASKRDSGIAGGEQFF.

The V and J genes are TRBV24-1 and TRBJ2-3; 10 nucleotides line up with TRBD2. Germline trimming cut 4 bases from V and 3 bases from J; bases unmatched to any gene: 3. This CDR3 spans 15 amino acids. CDR1 is KGHDR and CDR2 is SFDVKD in the germline V gene. CDR3 region: CATSETGLATDTQYF. The CDR3, as DNA: TGTGCCACCAGTGAAACGGGACTAGCGACAGATACGCAGTATTTT.

The chain links TRBV2 to TRBJ2-6; D gene unclear. The CDR3 covers 15 residues. Deletions cut 4 bases from V and 2 bases from J, with 9 bases between. The germline V gene has CDR1 SNHLY and CDR2 FYNNEI. CDR3 loop: CASSGQATGANVLTF. Written as DNA, the CDR3 is TGTGCCAGCAGTGGCCAGGCGACTGGGGCCAACGTCCTGACTTTC.

This clonotype has at least ten counts. The chain recombines TRBV30 with TRBJ2-1; 13 nucleotides line up with TRBD2. After removal of 4 bases from V and 8 bases from J, the junction contained 5 bases not matched to a gene. The CDR3 totals 14 residues. The germline V gene has CDR1 GTSNPN and CDR2 SVGIG (reference sequence). The CDR3 DNA reads as TGTGCCTGGATCGGACTAGCGGGAGTACATGAGCAGTTCTTC. As protein: CAWIGLAGVHEQFF.

This clonotype was recorded at least ten times. The chain combines TRBV19 with TRBJ2-7, with 10 bases identical to TRBD1. CDR3 size: 14 residues. CDR1 is LNHDA, CDR2 SQIVND, per germline (reference sequence). V dropped 6 bases and J dropped 2; count of bases not matched to a gene: 4. The CDR3 loop is CASRGQGRTYEQYF. The CDR3 coding sequence is TGTGCCAGTAGGGGACAGGGGCGAACCTACGAGCAGTACTTC.

This chain joins TRBV6-1 and TRBJ1-5, with a tentative D call TRBD1 (5 bases). Trimming removed 5 bases from V and 2 bases from J, with 13 bases in between. The CDR3 length is 15 residues. The germline gives CDR1 MNHNS, CDR2 SASEGT. CDR3: CASSRTGEGNQPQHF. DNA for the CDR3: TGTGCCAGCAGTCGGACGGGGGAGGGCAATCAGCCCCAGCATTTT.

By sample fraction, this clonotype is medium-sized. The J gene is TRBJ1-1, the V gene TRBV28; the match to TRBD1 covers 7 bases. Germline V gene lookup returns CDR1 MDHEN and CDR2 SYDVKM. V lost 7 bases to trimming and J lost 1 base; unmatched junction nucleotides: 15. The CDR3 spans 17 residues. The CDR3 loop is CASIRRGGGDRNTEAFF. The DNA for the CDR3 is TGTGCCAGCATAAGACGTGGAGGGGGCGATCGGAACACTGAAGCTTTCTTT.

The table lists this clonotype with many counts. The rearrangement uses TRBV20-1 and TRBJ2-7, with TRBD2 identical over 12 bases. The CDR3 spans 16 residues. The V and J ends lost 3 bases and 2 bases, in that order; junction bases with no gene match: 8. Per the germline V gene, CDR1 is DFQATT and CDR2 is SNEGSKA (reference sequence). The CDR3 coding sequence is TGCAGTGCTAGGGTGTTTAGACTAGCGGGAGCCTACGAGCAGTACTTC. As protein: CSARVFRLAGAYEQYF.

The J gene is TRBJ2-7, the V gene TRBV28, with TRBD2 identical over 9 bases. The V and J ends lost 6 bases and 4 bases, in that order; junction bases with no gene match: 10. In germline, CDR1 is MDHEN, CDR2 SYDVKM. The CDR3 extends over 15 amino acids. The CDR3 reads CASSPLGAGGYEQYF. Here the CDR3 DNA reads TGTGCCAGCAGCCCCCTCGGAGCGGGAGGTTACGAGCAGTACTTC.

This clonotype was seen repeatedly, ten times or more. The genes are TRBV12-3 or TRBV12-4 and TRBJ1-1; possible D gene TRBD1, 5 bases. V was clipped by 3 bases and J by 0 bases, with 8 bases between them. The CDR3 sequence is 14 residues long. CDR3 region: CASSFQGMNTEAFF. In nucleotides, the CDR3 is TGTGCCAGCAGTTTCCAGGGCATGAACACTGAAGCTTTCTTT.

This clonotype appeared many times. The CDR3 DNA reads as TGTGCCAGCATCGCGGGAGGTCTAGATACGCAGTATTTT. It codes for CASIAGGLDTQYF. The V call is TRBV2, the J call TRBJ2-3, with 8 positions matching TRBD2. The length of the CDR3 is 13 residues. The trim removed 7 bases at V and 5 bases at J, leaving 5 bases unmatched. Germline V gene data show CDR1 as SNHLY and CDR2 as FYNNEI.

The chain uses TRBV30 and TRBJ2-7; 7 bases line up with TRBD1. J gave up 7 bases and V 1 base, and 10 bases lay outside the gene matches. Germline V gene lookup returns CDR1 GTSNPN and CDR2 SVGIG (reference sequence). This CDR3 contains 14 residues. CDR3 DNA: TGTGCCTGGAGTGAGGGACAGCCCTCGGGAGAGCAGTACTTC. As protein: CAWSEGQPSGEQYF.